Listed here is a single T cell receptor (beta chain). It lacks a known antigen. No base qualities exist here, and no much larger clone lies one base off it. Per the germline V gene (reference sequence), LGHDT is the CDR1 and YNNKEL is the CDR2. Measured from the cysteine to the phenylalanine, the CDR3 is 13 residues long. Just the 39-base CDR3 DNA is kept, in frame starting at base 1. The V and J ends are trimmed by 8 bases and 4 bases, leaving 15 bases between them. The source of the sample is a study of Ad26.COV2.S vaccination and SARS-CoV-2 variants (dated by TCRdb to about 2021). About the investigation overall: Vaccine-arm donors were drawn from COV1001, a multicentre, randomized, double-blind, placebo-controlled phase I-IIa trial of Ad26.COV2.S in healthy adults. TCRbeta repertoire sequencing served as the tool for gauging how specific and how broad the SARS-CoV-2-reactive T cell receptors were following Ad26.COV2.S vaccination. Dosing of Ad26.COV2.S was intramuscular, at either 5x10^10 or 1x10^11 viral particles, delivered as one shot or as two shots spaced 56 days apart. Trial participants were randomized into five groups of five, in which low-dose or high-dose Ad26.COV2.S was given once or twice, or placebo was given on both occasions. A total of some 30 samples were included in the TCR-sequenced set, comprising some 20 Ad26.COV2.S vaccine recipients, 5 placebo recipients and 8 SARS-CoV-2 convalescent individuals. Throughout the experiments and outcome assessment, investigators stayed blinded to trial group allocation.

The sample's treatment or condition, from its label and the paper: roughly 19 received Ad26.COV2.S at low or high dose, single or two shots; about 5 received placebo; per-sample allocation not given. For vaccine and placebo recipients, the sequenced repertoires came from samples collected on day 63 after the first injection. Cohort 1b enrolled about two dozen adults aged 18-55 years at a single site in Boston, USA, between 29 July and 7 August 2020. As a vaccine, Ad26.COV2.S was a replication-incompetent adenovirus type 26 vector that expressed a prefusion-stabilized SARS-CoV-2 spike protein derived from the original Wuhan strain. The study at large found these results: Substantial breadth of spike-specific CD8+ and CD4+ T cell responses was reported after vaccination. Ad26.COV2.S recipients had higher spike-specific TCR breadth than placebo recipients (P = 0.0014). Vaccine and placebo recipients had similar non-spike TCR breadth, a finding consistent with the vaccine containing only spike. The authors noted that total T cell responses may have been underestimated by the TCR breadth and depth analyses. The study was not powered to compare responses between vaccine doses or regimens.

The immunoSEQ Assay was the method used to sequence TCRbeta CDR3 regions. After extraction, genomic DNA underwent amplification by bias-controlled multiplex PCR, followed by high-throughput sequencing. Per the authors' processing: To quantify the absolute abundance of every unique TCRbeta CDR3 region, sequences were collapsed and filtered. T cell fraction was estimated by normalization of TCRbeta template counts to usable DNA, with usable DNA being measured through amplification of reference genes present in all nucleated cells. Repertoire TCRs were annotated as SARS-CoV-2-specific when V gene, CDR3 amino acid sequence and J gene were exactly matched to a known reactive TCR set. The reference SARS-CoV-2 TCR set came from MIRA and was filtered for enrichment in COVID-19-positive ImmuneCODE repertoires, removing public or cross-reactive TCRs. Based on the MIRA antigens, annotated TCRs were further analysed at the level of specific ORF or position within ORF. Depth was the summed frequency of annotated unique rearrangements, while breadth was defined as annotated unique rearrangements over total unique productive rearrangements. Two-sided Wilcoxon rank-sum tests were applied when comparing TCR breadth between groups. What TCRdb holds here is the immuneACCESS table cut down to in-frame rearrangements. Part of the clones is not present; checked against another copy, under half of the missing clones reflect an unresolved V gene, and the others are unexplained. Clone size and the V and J calls come from that table; the DNA yielded D and trimming. Present in this sample are about 680,000 clones, around 90% of which were seen just once. The ten top clones hold nearly 1.5% of the sample.

The rearranged chain carries TRBV3-1 (or the pseudogene TRBV3-2) and TRBJ2-7, with a tentative D gene TRBD1 over 7 matching bases. Sequencing was performed on peripheral blood, taken in a trial of Ad26.COV2.S vaccine versus placebo. The sequence was collected from a person aged 18-65 years who received the Ad26.COV2.S COVID-19 vaccine or a placebo. The DNA sequence is as follows: TGTGCCAGCCAGGGGGGATTCACATACGAGCAGTACTTC. This is translated as CASQGGFTYEQYF.